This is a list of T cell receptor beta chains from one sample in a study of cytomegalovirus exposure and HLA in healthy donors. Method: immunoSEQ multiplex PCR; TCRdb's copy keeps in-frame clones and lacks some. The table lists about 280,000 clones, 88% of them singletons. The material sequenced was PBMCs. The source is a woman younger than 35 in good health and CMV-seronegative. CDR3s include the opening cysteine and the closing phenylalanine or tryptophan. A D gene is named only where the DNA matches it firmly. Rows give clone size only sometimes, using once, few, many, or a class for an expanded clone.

CASSEVSAGAAFF,TGTGCCAGCAGTGAAGTGTCGGCGGGAGCGGCTTTCTTT,TRBJ1-1,-,-,13,TRBV6-1
CASSHIAGSYNEQFF,TGTGCCAGCAGCCACATAGCGGGCTCCTACAATGAGCAGTTCTTC,TRBJ2-1,TRBD2,-,15,TRBV11-2
CASSEAHFVVSNTEAFF,TGTGCCAGCAGTGAAGCGCACTTCGTTGTGTCGAACACTGAAGCTTTCTTT,TRBJ1-1,-,once,17,TRBV2
CASSLPRGLTDTQYF,TGTGCCAGCAGTTTACCGCGGGGACTCACAGATACGCAGTATTTT,TRBJ2-3,-,few,15,TRBV28
CARTQDRAAYGYTF,TGTGCACGCACCCAGGACAGGGCGGCCTATGGCTACACCTTC,TRBJ1-2,TRBD1,-,14,TRBV27
CASSQHQGNQPQHF,TGTGCCAGCAGCCAACACCAGGGTAATCAGCCCCAGCATTTT,TRBJ1-5,-,-,14,TRBV4-2
CASSVRSGVQHF,TGTGCCAGCAGCGTTCGATCGGGGGTCCAGCATTTT,TRBJ1-5,-,-,12,TRBV27
CASGGYSNQPQHF,TGTGCCTCGGGAGGGTATAGCAATCAGCCCCAGCATTTT,TRBJ1-5,-,-,13,TRBV19
CASSYARGDGGNTIYF,TGTGCCAGCAGTTACGCCCGGGGGGATGGTGGAAACACCATATATTTT,TRBJ1-3,-,-,16,TRBV6-6
CASSLTSSGYEQFF,TGTGCCAGCAGTTTGACTAGTTCTGGCTATGAGCAGTTCTTC,TRBJ2-1,-,-,14,TRBV27
CASRGQWDYGYTF,TGTGCCAGCAGAGGACAGTGGGACTATGGCTACACCTTC,TRBJ1-2,-,few,13,TRBV2
CSVEKAQGNTDTQYF,TGCAGCGTCGAAAAAGCACAGGGTAACACAGATACGCAGTATTTT,TRBJ2-3,-,once,15,TRBV29-1
CASSEPDRVHNEQFF,TGTGCCAGCAGTGAACCAGACAGGGTTCACAATGAGCAGTTCTTC,TRBJ2-1,TRBD1,-,15,TRBV2
CASRPRGGTNEKLFF,TGTGCCAGCAGACCCCGCGGGGGAACTAATGAAAAACTGTTTTTT,TRBJ1-4,-,-,15,TRBV6-5
CASKGASSEGNEQFF,TGTGCCAGCAAAGGGGCAAGCAGCGAAGGTAATGAGCAGTTCTTC,TRBJ2-1,-,-,15,TRBV28
CATSTTVLPPAGETQYF,TGTGCCACCAGCACTACCGTCCTTCCCCCAGCGGGAGAGACCCAGTACTTC,TRBJ2-5,-,-,17,TRBV15
CASSPTGGSNQPQHF,TGTGCCAGCTCACCAACAGGGGGAAGCAATCAGCCCCAGCATTTT,TRBJ1-5,TRBD1,-,15,TRBV18
CSASAGETQYF,TGCAGTGCTAGTGCCGGAGAGACCCAGTACTTC,TRBJ2-5,-,-,11,TRBV20-1
CASSVGSLAGTGIEQYF,TGTGCCAGCAGCGTAGGGTCATTGGCCGGGACAGGGATCGAGCAGTACTTC,TRBJ2-7,TRBD1,-,17,TRBV9
CASSQHIPGTSVSYEQYF,TGCGCCAGCAGCCAACACATCCCCGGGACTAGCGTCTCCTACGAGCAGTACTTC,TRBJ2-7,TRBD2,-,18,TRBV4-3
CASTLDYSGNTIYF,TGTGCCAGCACCCTAGACTACTCTGGAAACACCATATATTTT,TRBJ1-3,-,-,14,TRBV2
CASSPPVLPLNVGTGSTDTQYF,TGTGCCAGCTCACCACCGGTGCTGCCGCTTAACGTCGGGACAGGTAGCACAGATACGCAGTATTTT,TRBJ2-3,TRBD1,-,22,TRBV18
CASSYSLSGSYEQYF,TGTGCCAGCAGTTACTCTCTAAGCGGGAGTTACGAGCAGTACTTC,TRBJ2-7,TRBD2,-,15,TRBV6-5
CASSPGLAEETQYF,TGCGCCAGCAGCCCGGGACTAGCGGAAGAGACCCAGTACTTC,TRBJ2-5,TRBD2,-,14,TRBV4-3
CASQPSGSIVFSYNEQFF,TGCGCCAGTCAACCTAGCGGGAGTATAGTCTTTTCCTACAATGAGCAGTTCTTC,TRBJ2-1,TRBD2,-,18,TRBV4-1
CASSELSSAGAKAGYTF,TGTGCCAGCAGTGAGTTATCTAGTGCGGGGGCGAAGGCTGGCTACACCTTC,TRBJ1-2,-,-,17,TRBV28
CASSSQSGSGVEQFF,TGTGCCAGCAGCTCTCAGAGCGGGAGCGGTGTTGAGCAGTTCTTC,TRBJ2-1,TRBD2,-,15,TRBV7-2
CASSPGTGAYEQYF,TGTGCCAGCAGTCCCGGGACAGGGGCCTACGAGCAGTACTTC,TRBJ2-7,TRBD1,-,14,TRBV14
CASTSTGASNQPQHF,TGTGCCAGCACCTCTACAGGGGCCTCTAATCAGCCCCAGCATTTT,TRBJ1-5,TRBD1,few,15,TRBV7-2
CARGTGGEATNEKLFF,TGTGCCAGGGGGACAGGGGGCGAGGCAACTAATGAAAAACTGTTTTTT,TRBJ1-4,TRBD1,once,16,TRBV7-3
CASSSGSYQPQHF,TGTGCCAGCAGCTCGGGTTCTTATCAGCCCCAGCATTTT,TRBJ1-5,-,-,13,TRBV11-2
CASSLSPGLGETQYF,TGTGCCAGCAGTTTATCCCCCGGACTAGGAGAGACCCAGTACTTC,TRBJ2-5,TRBD2,once,15,TRBV27
CASSYTFDSTGELFF,TGTGCCAGCAGTTACACGTTTGACAGCACCGGGGAGCTGTTTTTT,TRBJ2-2,-,-,15,TRBV6-5
CASSPPDRSSGNTIYF,TGTGCCAGCTCACCACCGGACAGAAGCTCTGGAAACACCATATATTTT,TRBJ1-3,-,once,16,TRBV18
CARKNRYQPQHF,TGTGCCAGGAAGAACAGGTACCAGCCCCAGCATTTT,TRBJ1-5,-,-,12,TRBV6-4
CSVGGGLASYEQYF,TGCAGCGTTGGGGGGGGGCTAGCCTCCTACGAGCAGTACTTC,TRBJ2-7,-,-,14,TRBV29-1
CASISATDTQYF,TGTGCCAGCATTAGCGCCACAGATACGCAGTATTTT,TRBJ2-3,-,-,12,TRBV28
CSVEELAGVYNEQFF,TGCAGCGTTGAAGAACTAGCGGGTGTCTACAATGAGCAGTTCTTC,TRBJ2-1,TRBD2,-,15,TRBV29-1
CASSELQLIYGYTF,TGTGCCAGCAGTGAACTCCAACTCATTTATGGCTACACCTTC,TRBJ1-2,-,-,14,TRBV2
CASSLSLLAGVDKNIQYF,TGCGCCAGCAGCTTGTCCCTACTAGCGGGAGTGGACAAAAACATTCAGTACTTC,TRBJ2-4,TRBD2,-,18,TRBV5-1
CAWSVVRQGAEEAFF,TGTGCCTGGAGTGTAGTTCGGCAGGGGGCTGAAGAAGCTTTCTTT,TRBJ1-1,TRBD1,-,15,TRBV30
CASIKWDRGGQPQHF,TGTGCCAGCATTAAATGGGACAGGGGGGGACAGCCCCAGCATTTT,TRBJ1-5,TRBD1,-,15,TRBV28
CASSALPGGANPGELFF,TGTGCCAGCAGTGCCCTCCCGGGGGGCGCCAACCCCGGGGAGCTGTTTTTT,TRBJ2-2,-,-,17,TRBV6-4
CASSTTTYNEQFF,TGTGCCAGCAGTACAACAACCTACAATGAGCAGTTCTTC,TRBJ2-1,-,-,13,TRBV6-5
CARTESADTNTEAFF,TGTGCCAGGACGGAAAGTGCAGACACTAACACTGAAGCTTTCTTT,TRBJ1-1,-,-,15,TRBV6-5
CASSDDGTLTYEQYF,TGTGCCAGCAGTGATGACGGGACTCTAACCTACGAGCAGTACTTC,TRBJ2-7,-,-,15,TRBV27
CASSEFGGSNVLFF,TGTGCCAGCAGTGAATTTGGCGGGAGTAACGTTTTGTTCTTC,TRBJ2-1,TRBD2,-,14,TRBV25-1
CASRGHLNTEAFF,TGTGCCAGCCGTGGACACCTCAACACTGAAGCTTTCTTT,TRBJ1-1,-,-,13,TRBV28
CASSHRLAGEAEQYF,TGCGCCAGCAGCCATCGACTAGCGGGAGAGGCCGAGCAGTACTTC,TRBJ2-7,TRBD2,-,15,TRBV4-3
CASSRRLAGGRDEQFF,TGTGCCAGCAGTAGGCGACTAGCGGGAGGACGGGATGAGCAGTTCTTC,TRBJ2-1,TRBD2,-,16,TRBV6-6
CASSFGLAGLYEQYF,TGTGCCAGCAGTTTTGGTCTAGCGGGACTCTACGAGCAGTACTTC,TRBJ2-7,TRBD2,-,15,TRBV27
CASSLGLANTGELFF,TGTGCCAGCAGCTTGGGGCTAGCGAACACCGGGGAGCTGTTTTTT,TRBJ2-2,-,-,15,TRBV5-4